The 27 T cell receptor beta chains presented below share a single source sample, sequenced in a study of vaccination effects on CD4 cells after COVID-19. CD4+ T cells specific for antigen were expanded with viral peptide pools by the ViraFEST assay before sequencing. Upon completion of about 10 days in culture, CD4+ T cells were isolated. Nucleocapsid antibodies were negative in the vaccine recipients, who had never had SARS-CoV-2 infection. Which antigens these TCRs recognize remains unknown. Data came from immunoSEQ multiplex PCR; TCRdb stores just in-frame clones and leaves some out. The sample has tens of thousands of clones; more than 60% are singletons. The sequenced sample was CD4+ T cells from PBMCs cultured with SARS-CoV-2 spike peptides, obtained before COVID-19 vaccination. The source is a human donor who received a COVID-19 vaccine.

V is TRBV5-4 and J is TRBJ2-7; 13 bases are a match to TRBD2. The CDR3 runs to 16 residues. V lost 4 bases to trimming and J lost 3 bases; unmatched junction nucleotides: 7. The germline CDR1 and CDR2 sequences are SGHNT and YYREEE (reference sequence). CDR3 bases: TGTGCCAGCAGCCACACTAGCGGGGGGGCCGACTACGAGCAGTACTTC. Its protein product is CASSHTSGGADYEQYF.

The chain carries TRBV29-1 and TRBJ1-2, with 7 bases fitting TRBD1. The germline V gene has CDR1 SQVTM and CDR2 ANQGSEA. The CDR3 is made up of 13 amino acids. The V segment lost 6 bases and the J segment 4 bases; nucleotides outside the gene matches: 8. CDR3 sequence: CSVERGQGYGYTF. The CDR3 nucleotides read TGCAGCGTAGAAAGGGGGCAGGGCTATGGCTACACCTTC.

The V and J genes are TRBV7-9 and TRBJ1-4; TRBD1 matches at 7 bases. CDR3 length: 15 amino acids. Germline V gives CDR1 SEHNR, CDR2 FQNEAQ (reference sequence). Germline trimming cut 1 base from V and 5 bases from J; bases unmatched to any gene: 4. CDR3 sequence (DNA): TGTGCCAGCAGCTTAGAAGGGGGCAGAAATGAAAAACTGTTTTTT. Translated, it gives CASSLEGGRNEKLFF.

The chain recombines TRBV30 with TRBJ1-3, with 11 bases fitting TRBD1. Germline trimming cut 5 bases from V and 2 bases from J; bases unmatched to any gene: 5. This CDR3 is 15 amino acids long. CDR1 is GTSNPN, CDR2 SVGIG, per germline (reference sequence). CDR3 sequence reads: CAWGTGGNPGNTIYF. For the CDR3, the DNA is TGTGCCTGGGGGACAGGGGGGAACCCTGGAAACACCATATATTTT.

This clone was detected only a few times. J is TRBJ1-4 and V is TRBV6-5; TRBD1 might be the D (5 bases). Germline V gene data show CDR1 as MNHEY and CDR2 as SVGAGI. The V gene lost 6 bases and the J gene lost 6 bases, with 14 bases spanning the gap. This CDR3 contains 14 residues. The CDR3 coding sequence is TGTGCCAGCAGGGACGGGACCGGGGATGAAAAACTGTTTTTT. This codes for CASRDGTGDEKLFF.

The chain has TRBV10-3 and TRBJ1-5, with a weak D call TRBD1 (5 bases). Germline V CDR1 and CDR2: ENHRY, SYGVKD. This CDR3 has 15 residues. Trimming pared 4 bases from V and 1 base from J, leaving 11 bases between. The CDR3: CAISGAGTSNQPQHF. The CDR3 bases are TGTGCCATCAGTGGGGCAGGGACGAGCAATCAGCCCCAGCATTTT.

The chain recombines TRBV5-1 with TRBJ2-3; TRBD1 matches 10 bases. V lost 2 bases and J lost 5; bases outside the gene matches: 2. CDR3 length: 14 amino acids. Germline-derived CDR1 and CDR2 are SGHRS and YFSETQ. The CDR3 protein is CASSLGQGGDTQYF. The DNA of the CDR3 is TGCGCCAGCAGCTTAGGACAGGGGGGAGATACGCAGTATTTT.

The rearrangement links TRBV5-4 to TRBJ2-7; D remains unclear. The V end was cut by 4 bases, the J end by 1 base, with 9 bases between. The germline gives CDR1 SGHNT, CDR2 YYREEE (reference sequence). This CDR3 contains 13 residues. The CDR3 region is CASSQPKSYEQYF. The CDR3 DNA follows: TGTGCCAGCAGCCAACCTAAATCCTACGAGCAGTACTTC.

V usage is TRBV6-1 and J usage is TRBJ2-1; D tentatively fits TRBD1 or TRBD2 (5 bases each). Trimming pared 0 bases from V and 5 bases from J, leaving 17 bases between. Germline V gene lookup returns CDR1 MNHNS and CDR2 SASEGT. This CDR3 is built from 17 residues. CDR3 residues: CASSEARGLGRDNEQFF. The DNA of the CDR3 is TGTGCCAGCAGTGAAGCCCGGGGCCTAGGGAGAGACAATGAGCAGTTCTTC.

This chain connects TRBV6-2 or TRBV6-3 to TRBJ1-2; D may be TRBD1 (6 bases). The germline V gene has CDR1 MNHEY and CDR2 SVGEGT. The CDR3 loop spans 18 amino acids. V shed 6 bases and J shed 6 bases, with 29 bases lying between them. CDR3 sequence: CASSQTSRGSGGWDGYTF. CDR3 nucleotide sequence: TGTGCCAGCAGCCAAACATCTCGAGGGTCCGGGGGCTGGGATGGCTACACCTTC.

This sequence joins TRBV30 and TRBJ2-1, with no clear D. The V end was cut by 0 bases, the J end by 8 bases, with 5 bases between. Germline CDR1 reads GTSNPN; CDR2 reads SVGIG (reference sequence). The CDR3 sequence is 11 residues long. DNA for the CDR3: TGTGCCTGGAGTGTACGCGATGAGCAGTTCTTC. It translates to CAWSVRDEQFF.

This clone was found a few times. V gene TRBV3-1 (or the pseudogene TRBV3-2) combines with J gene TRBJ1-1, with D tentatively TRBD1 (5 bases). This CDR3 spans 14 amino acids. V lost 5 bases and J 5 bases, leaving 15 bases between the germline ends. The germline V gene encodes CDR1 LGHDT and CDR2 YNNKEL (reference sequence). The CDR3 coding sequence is TGTGCCAGCAGCGGTCGTGGGGGGAGGACTGAAGCTTTCTTT. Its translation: CASSGRGGRTEAFF.

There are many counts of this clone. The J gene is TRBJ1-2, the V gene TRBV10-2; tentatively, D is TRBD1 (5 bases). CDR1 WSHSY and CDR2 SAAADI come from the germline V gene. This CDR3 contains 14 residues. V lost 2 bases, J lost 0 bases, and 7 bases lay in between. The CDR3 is CASSEGGANYGYTF. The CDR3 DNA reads TGCGCCAGCAGTGAGGGGGGGGCTAACTATGGCTACACCTTC.

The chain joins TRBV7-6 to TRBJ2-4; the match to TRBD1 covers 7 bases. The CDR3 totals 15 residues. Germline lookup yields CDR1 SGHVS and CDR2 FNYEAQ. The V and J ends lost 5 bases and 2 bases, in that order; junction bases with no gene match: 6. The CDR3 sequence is CASSVGTVTKNIQYF. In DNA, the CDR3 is TGTGCCAGCAGCGTAGGGACAGTTACCAAAAACATTCAGTACTTC.

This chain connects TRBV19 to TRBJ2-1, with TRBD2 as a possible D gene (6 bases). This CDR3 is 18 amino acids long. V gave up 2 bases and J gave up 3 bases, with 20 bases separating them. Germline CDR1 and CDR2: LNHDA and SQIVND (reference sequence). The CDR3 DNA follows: TGTGCCAGTAGTATAAAGGGACTCCCCAAGGCACGCTACAATGAGCAGTTCTTC. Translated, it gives CASSIKGLPKARYNEQFF.

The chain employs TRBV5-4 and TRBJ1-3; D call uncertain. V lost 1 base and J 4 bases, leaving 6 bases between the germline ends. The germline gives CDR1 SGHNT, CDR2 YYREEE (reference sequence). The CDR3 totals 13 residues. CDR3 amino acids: CASSLFGGNTIYF. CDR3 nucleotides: TGTGCCAGCAGCTTGTTCGGGGGAAACACCATATATTTT.

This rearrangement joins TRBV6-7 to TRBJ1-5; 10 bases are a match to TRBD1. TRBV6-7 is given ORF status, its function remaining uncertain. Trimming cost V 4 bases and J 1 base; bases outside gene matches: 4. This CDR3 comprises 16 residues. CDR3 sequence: CASSSTGGSSNQPQHF. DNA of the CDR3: TGTGCCAGCAGTTCGACAGGGGGCTCCAGCAATCAGCCCCAGCATTTT.

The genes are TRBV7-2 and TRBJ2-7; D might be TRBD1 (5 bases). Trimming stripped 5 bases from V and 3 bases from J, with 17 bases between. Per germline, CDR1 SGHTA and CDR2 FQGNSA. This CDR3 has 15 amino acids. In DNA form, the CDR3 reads TGTGCCAGCAGCCCTGGGCAGGGTAGCTTCTACGAGCAGTACTTC. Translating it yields CASSPGQGSFYEQYF.

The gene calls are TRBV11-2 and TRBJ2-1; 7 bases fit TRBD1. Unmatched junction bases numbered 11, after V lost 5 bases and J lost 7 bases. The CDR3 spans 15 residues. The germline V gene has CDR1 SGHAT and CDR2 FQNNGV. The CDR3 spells CASSPQQGKRNEQFF. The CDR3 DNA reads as TGTGCCAGCAGCCCCCAACAGGGGAAGAGGAATGAGCAGTTCTTC. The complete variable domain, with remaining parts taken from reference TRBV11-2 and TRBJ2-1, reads EAGVAQSPRYKIIEKRQSVAFWCNPISGHATLYWYQQILGQGPKLLIQFQNNGVVDDSQLPKDRFSAERLKGVDSTLKIQPAKLEDSAVYLCASSPQQGKRNEQFFGPGTRLTVL.

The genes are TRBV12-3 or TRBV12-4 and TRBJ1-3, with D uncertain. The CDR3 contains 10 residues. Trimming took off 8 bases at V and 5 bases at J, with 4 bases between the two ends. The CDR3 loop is CASVRNTIYF. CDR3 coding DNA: TGTGCCAGCGTCAGAAACACCATATATTTT.

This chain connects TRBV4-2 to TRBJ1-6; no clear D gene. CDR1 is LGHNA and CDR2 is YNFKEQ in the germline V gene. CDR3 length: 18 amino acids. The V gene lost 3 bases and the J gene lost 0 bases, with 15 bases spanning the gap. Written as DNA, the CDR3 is TGTGCCAGCAGCCAGCAGACAACTTACTACTCCTATAATTCACCCCTCCACTTT. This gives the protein CASSQQTTYYSYNSPLHF.

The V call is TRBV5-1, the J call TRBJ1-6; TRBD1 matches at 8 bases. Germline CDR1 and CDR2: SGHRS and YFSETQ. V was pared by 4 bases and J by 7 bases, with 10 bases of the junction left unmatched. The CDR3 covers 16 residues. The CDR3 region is CASSLILTGGNSPLHF. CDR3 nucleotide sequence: TGCGCCAGCAGCCTAATCCTTACAGGGGGGAATTCACCCCTCCACTTT.

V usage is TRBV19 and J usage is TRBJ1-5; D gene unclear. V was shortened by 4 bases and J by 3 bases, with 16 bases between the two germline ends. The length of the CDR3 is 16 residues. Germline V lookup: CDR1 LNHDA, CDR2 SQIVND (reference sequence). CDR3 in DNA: TGTGCCAGTAGTACCCAGGAGAGGGCCTACAATCAGCCCCAGCATTTT. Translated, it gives CASSTQERAYNQPQHF.

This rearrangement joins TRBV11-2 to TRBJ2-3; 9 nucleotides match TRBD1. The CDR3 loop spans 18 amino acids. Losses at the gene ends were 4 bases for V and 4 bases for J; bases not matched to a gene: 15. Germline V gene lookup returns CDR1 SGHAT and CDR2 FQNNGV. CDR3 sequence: CASSSKILETGGPDTQYF. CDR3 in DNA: TGTGCCAGCAGCTCCAAAATTTTAGAAACAGGGGGCCCAGATACGCAGTATTTT.

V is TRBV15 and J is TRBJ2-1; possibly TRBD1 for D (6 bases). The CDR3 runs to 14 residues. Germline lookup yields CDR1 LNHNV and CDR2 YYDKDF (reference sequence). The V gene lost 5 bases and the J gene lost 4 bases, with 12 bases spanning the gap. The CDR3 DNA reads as TGTGCCACCAGCTTAGGGGGTTTTTACAATGAGCAGTTCTTC. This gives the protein CATSLGGFYNEQFF.

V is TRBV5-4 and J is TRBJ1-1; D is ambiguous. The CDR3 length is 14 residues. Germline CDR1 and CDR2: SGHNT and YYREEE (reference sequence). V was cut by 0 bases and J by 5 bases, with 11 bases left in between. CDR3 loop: CASSLGGLGTEAFF. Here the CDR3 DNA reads TGTGCCAGCAGCTTGGGAGGGCTGGGTACTGAAGCTTTCTTT.

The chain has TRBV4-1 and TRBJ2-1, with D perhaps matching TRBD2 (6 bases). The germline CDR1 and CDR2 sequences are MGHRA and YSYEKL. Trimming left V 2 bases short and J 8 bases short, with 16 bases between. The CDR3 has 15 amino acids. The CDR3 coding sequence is TGCGCCAGCAGCCAACCCGGACTAAGGATTGATGAGCAGTTCTTC. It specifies CASSQPGLRIDEQFF.